Presented here are 31 T cell receptor beta chains from one specimen sequenced in a study of shared clonotypes between healthy human individuals. Measured with immunoSEQ multiplex PCR; TCRdb has only the in-frame clones, and not every one. The sample contains around 2,000,000 clones, over 85% of which appear only once. Sequencing was carried out using naive CD4+ T cells sorted from blood. Subset defined: CD45RA+ positively selected. These receptors came from a young man in good health.

The V call is TRBV5-6, the J call TRBJ1-1; TRBD1 is a possible D gene (5 bases). Germline lookup yields CDR1 SGHDT and CDR2 YYEEEE. V was cut by 4 bases and J by 0 bases, with 16 bases left in between. The CDR3 contains 16 residues. The CDR3 reads CASSVLQERMNTEAFF. The CDR3 coding sequence is TGTGCCAGCAGCGTATTACAGGAGCGCATGAACACTGAAGCTTTCTTT.

V is TRBV4-1 and J is TRBJ2-6, with D perhaps matching TRBD1 (5 bases). Trimming removed 4 bases at V and 2 bases at J, with 15 bases between. Germline V gene data show CDR1 as MGHRA and CDR2 as YSYEKL. The CDR3 length is 17 residues. The CDR3 is CASSPRQQLTGANVLTF. The DNA of the CDR3 is TGCGCCAGCAGCCCCAGACAGCAGCTGACTGGGGCCAACGTCCTGACTTTC.

J is TRBJ2-7 and V is TRBV10-3; D gene uncertain. The germline V gene encodes CDR1 ENHRY and CDR2 SYGVKD. V was cut by 5 bases and J by 4 bases, with 9 bases left in between. The CDR3 runs 12 residues. CDR3 nucleotide sequence: TGTGCCATCAGTAGAGACTTGTACGAGCAGTACTTC. The encoded protein is CAISRDLYEQYF.

This rearrangement joins TRBV30 to TRBJ1-4, with D perhaps TRBD1 (5 bases). V lost 3 bases and J lost 7, with 9 bases in between. The germline CDR1 and CDR2 sequences are GTSNPN and SVGIG (reference sequence). This CDR3 spans 12 amino acids. The CDR3 is CAWSQGSEKLFF. Here the CDR3 DNA reads TGTGCCTGGAGCCAGGGTAGTGAAAAACTGTTTTTT.

The genes are TRBV6-4 and TRBJ2-5; 9 bases agree with TRBD1. The CDR3 extends over 13 amino acids. V dropped 6 bases and J dropped 4; count of bases not matched to a gene: 3. Per the germline V gene, CDR1 is MRHNA and CDR2 is SNTAGT. The CDR3, as DNA: TGTGCCAGCAGGAGACAGGGGGGAGAGACCCAGTACTTC. Amino acid sequence: CASRRQGGETQYF.

The V and J genes are TRBV5-8 and TRBJ2-7; 10 bases are shared with TRBD2. Unmatched junction bases numbered 4, after V lost 5 bases and J lost 5 bases. This CDR3 comprises 13 residues. CDR1 is SGHTS, CDR2 YDEGEE, per germline. The CDR3 loop reads CASRSGGAHEQYF. The CDR3 region has the DNA TGTGCCAGCAGGAGCGGGGGGGCCCACGAGCAGTACTTC.

This rearrangement joins TRBV28 to TRBJ1-1; D possibly corresponds to TRBD1 (6 bases). Germline-derived CDR1 and CDR2 are MDHEN and SYDVKM. The CDR3 extends over 14 amino acids. Trimming took 5 bases from V and 6 from J, leaving 16 bases between them. CDR3 region: CASSPWDKFSEAFF. The CDR3 nucleotides read TGTGCCAGCAGTCCGTGGGACAAGTTCTCTGAAGCTTTCTTT.

The rearrangement uses TRBV7-9 and TRBJ2-7; TRBD2 matches 9 bases. In germline, CDR1 is SEHNR, CDR2 FQNEAQ (reference sequence). This CDR3 has 16 residues. Germline trimming cut 5 bases from V and 7 bases from J; bases unmatched to any gene: 15. Written as DNA, the CDR3 is TGTGCCAGCAGCGGACGGCGGGTAGCGGGAGCTGGTGAGCAGTACTTC. Residues: CASSGRRVAGAGEQYF.

This rearrangement joins TRBV6-1 to TRBJ2-2; a possible D gene is TRBD2 (5 bases). The germline CDR1 and CDR2 sequences are MNHNS and SASEGT. Trimming removed 2 bases at V and 1 base at J, with 11 bases between. CDR3 size: 16 residues. This chain's CDR3 is CASSEQRQENTGELFF. The CDR3 DNA sequence: TGTGCCAGCAGTGAACAGCGGCAGGAGAACACCGGGGAGCTGTTTTTT.

A single count supports this clone. The same CDR3 is also encoded by other DNA sequences in this sample. The rearrangement uses TRBV18 and TRBJ1-1, with a possible D match to TRBD1 (5 bases). From germline, CDR1 is KGHSH and CDR2 LQKENI. V lost 3 bases and J lost 4, with 12 bases in between. The CDR3 extends over 14 amino acids. CDR3 amino acids: CASSPNLGGTEAFF. The CDR3 DNA reads TGTGCCAGCTCACCGAATCTCGGGGGCACTGAAGCTTTCTTT. The full variable domain, completed using reference TRBV18 and TRBJ1-1, is NAGVMQNPRHLVRRRGQEARLRCSPMKGHSHVYWYRQLPEEGLKFMVYLQKENIIDESGMPKERFSAEFPKEGPSILRIQQVVRGDSAAYFCASSPNLGGTEAFFGQGTRLTVV.

The gene calls are TRBV30 and TRBJ1-1; D is ambiguous. The V and J ends lost 0 bases and 1 base respectively, with 12 bases between them. This CDR3 region has 15 residues. Germline-derived CDR1 and CDR2 are GTSNPN and SVGIG (reference sequence). The CDR3 coding sequence is TGTGCCTGGAGTGTAGATCTTGTCAGGAACACTGAAGCTTTCTTT. Protein: CAWSVDLVRNTEAFF.

The J gene is TRBJ1-3, the V gene TRBV7-2, with TRBD1 matching over 9 bases. CDR3 length: 15 amino acids. Germline CDR1 and CDR2: SGHTA and FQGNSA. Trimming removed 4 bases from V and 2 bases from J; junction bases left unmatched: 3. CDR3 bases: TGTGCCAGCAGCTCACAGGGGGCTCCTGGAAACACCATATATTTT. Encoded protein: CASSSQGAPGNTIYF.

The chain joins TRBV5-1 to TRBJ2-1, with D possibly matching TRBD1 (5 bases). Germline-derived CDR1 and CDR2 are SGHRS and YFSETQ. The V end lost 5 bases, the J end lost 2 bases, and 11 bases lay between the germline ends. The CDR3 consists of 14 residues. The CDR3 nucleotides are TGCGCCAGCAGTCCCCAGGGTGCCTACAATGAGCAGTTCTTC. It translates to CASSPQGAYNEQFF. Full variable domain (rest looked up from reference TRBV5-1 and TRBJ2-1): KAGVTQTPRYLIKTRGQQVTLSCSPISGHRSVSWYQQTPGQGLQFLFEYFSETQRNKGNFPGRFSGRQFSNSRSEMNVSTLELGDSALYLCASSPQGAYNEQFFGPGTRLTVL.

This clone appeared once. The chain is built from TRBV30 and TRBJ2-4; TRBD1 might be the D (6 bases). V lost 5 bases, J lost 9 bases, and 17 bases lay in between. This CDR3 contains 13 residues. Germline CDR1 GTSNPN, CDR2 SVGIG (reference sequence). DNA of the CDR3: TGTGCCTGGGGCGCAGGGGTAGGGAGCATTCAGTACTTC. It specifies CAWGAGVGSIQYF.

The CDR3 nucleotides are TGTGCCAGCAGTTGGGACAGGTTCACCGGGGAGCTGTTTTTT. Its translation: CASSWDRFTGELFF. The chain employs TRBV6-1 and TRBJ2-2, with 8 bases identical to TRBD1. CDR1 and CDR2 from the germline V gene are MNHNS and SASEGT. J lost 4 bases, V lost 5 bases, and 3 bases had no gene match. The CDR3 totals 14 residues.

The rearrangement uses TRBV10-3 and TRBJ2-3; 7 bases fit TRBD1. CDR3 size: 16 residues. V was clipped by 5 bases and J by 2 bases; unmatched bases: 10. Per the germline V gene, CDR1 is ENHRY and CDR2 is SYGVKD. The CDR3 DNA reads TGTGCCATCAGTACATCGGGACAGCTAATCACAGATACGCAGTATTTT. It specifies CAISTSGQLITDTQYF.

The V call is TRBV6-1, the J call TRBJ2-7; D is ambiguous. This CDR3 contains 12 residues. The V end lost 3 bases, the J end lost 7 bases, and 10 bases lay between the germline ends. Germline CDR1 reads MNHNS; CDR2 reads SASEGT. CDR3 coding DNA: TGTGCCAGCAGTGAGGAGTACGTGGAGCAGTACTTC. Amino acid sequence: CASSEEYVEQYF.

The CDR3 DNA follows: TGTGCCATCAGTGGTTCCAGCGGGGGCAACAATGAGCAGTTCTTC. Protein sequence: CAISGSSGGNNEQFF. The rearrangement uses TRBV10-3 and TRBJ2-1; 8 bases map to TRBD2. The ends lost 4 bases at V and 5 bases at J; junction bases unmatched: 7. The CDR3 length is 15 residues. Germline CDR1 is ENHRY and CDR2 is SYGVKD.

This chain links TRBV7-2 with TRBJ1-5, with unresolved D. Trimming took 1 base from V and 2 from J, leaving 9 bases between them. Germline loops: CDR1 SGHTA, CDR2 FQGNSA. This CDR3 comprises 15 residues. CDR3 sequence (DNA): TGTGCCAGCAGCTTAGGAGGGCTGGGCAATCAGCCCCAGCATTTT. Protein sequence: CASSLGGLGNQPQHF.

The chain recombines TRBV15 with TRBJ2-1, with 7 bases fitting TRBD2. This CDR3 has 13 amino acids. Germline V gives CDR1 LNHNV, CDR2 YYDKDF (reference sequence). The V and J ends lost 3 bases and 6 bases, in that order; junction bases with no gene match: 2. CDR3 sequence: CATSSREGNEQFF. The CDR3 DNA sequence: TGTGCCACCAGCAGCAGGGAGGGCAATGAGCAGTTCTTC.

To note about this clone: At one end, the junction sequence differs from germline, possibly due to a read error. This chain joins TRBV7-7 and TRBJ2-4, with 10 bases lining up with TRBD1. CDR1 and CDR2 from the germline V gene are SSHAT and FNYEAQ (reference sequence). There are 18 residues in the CDR3. The CDR3 sequence is CASSPPEGTGDDKNIQYF. CDR3 nucleotide sequence: TGTGCTAGCAGCCCCCCGGAGGGGACAGGGGATGACAAAAACATTCAGTACTTC.

This chain connects TRBV19 to TRBJ1-1; D gene unclear. Germline V CDR1 and CDR2: LNHDA, SQIVND (reference sequence). V was cut by 7 bases and J by 0 bases, with 15 bases left in between. This CDR3 region has 15 residues. CDR3 protein: CASKVQLSMNTEAFF. The CDR3 DNA reads TGTGCCAGTAAGGTACAGTTGAGCATGAACACTGAAGCTTTCTTT.

This clone was recorded only once. The chain is built from TRBV6-6 and TRBJ1-5; maybe TRBD1 (6 bases). Germline-derived CDR1 and CDR2 are MNHNY and SVGAGI (reference sequence). CDR3 length equals 16 residues. V was shortened by 4 bases and J by 4 bases, with 17 bases between the two germline ends. CDR3 residues: CASSFYRVSGNQPQHF. CDR3 DNA sequence: TGTGCCAGCAGTTTCTACAGGGTGAGTGGGAATCAGCCCCAGCATTTT.

The chain joins TRBV6-1 to TRBJ1-4; D not certain. Germline lookup yields CDR1 MNHNS and CDR2 SASEGT. This CDR3 has 14 residues. The germline V and J ends were trimmed by 4 bases and 8 bases, with 14 bases remaining between them. The CDR3 coding sequence is TGTGCCAGCAGTGGTTCGGCAGGCCGGGAAAAACTGTTTTTT. Translated, it gives CASSGSAGREKLFF.

The chain has TRBV2 and TRBJ2-3, with unresolved D. The CDR3 runs 14 residues. Per germline, CDR1 SNHLY and CDR2 FYNNEI. V lost 4 bases and J 2 bases, leaving 10 bases between the germline ends. For the CDR3, the DNA is TGTGCCAGCAGTGCCCATATGGACACAGATACGCAGTATTTT. As protein: CASSAHMDTDTQYF.

On this clone: An end of the junction differs from the germline gene, which may be a read error. This chain joins TRBV27 and TRBJ2-2, with 7 bases lining up with TRBD2. CDR1 is MNHEY and CDR2 is SMNVEV in the germline V gene (reference sequence). The CDR3 spans 12 residues. The CDR3 bases are TGTGCCAGCAGCTTTTGGGGAGGGGAACTGTTTTTT. Its translation is CASSFWGGELFF.

V gene TRBV11-2 combines with J gene TRBJ2-7, with 8 bases lining up with TRBD1. Losses at the gene ends were 6 bases for V and 1 base for J; bases not matched to a gene: 8. Germline lookup yields CDR1 SGHAT and CDR2 FQNNGV. The CDR3 has 15 amino acids. DNA for the CDR3: TGTGCCAGCAGGTCACCCGGGACAGGTTCCTACGAGCAGTACTTC. Amino acids: CASRSPGTGSYEQYF.

J is TRBJ2-1 and V is TRBV29-1; TRBD1 might be the D (6 bases). Deletions cut 6 bases from V and 4 bases from J, with 13 bases between. Germline values: CDR1 SQVTM, CDR2 ANQGSEA. The length of the CDR3 is 13 residues. For the CDR3, the DNA is TGCAGCGTCCCAGGACAGCTATACAATGAGCAGTTCTTC. Amino acid sequence: CSVPGQLYNEQFF.

About this clone itself: Compared with germline, one end of the junction differs, possibly owing to a read error. This chain uses TRBV7-2 with TRBJ2-7; possibly TRBD1 for D (5 bases). CDR1 and CDR2 (germline): SGHTA, FQGNSA. The CDR3 contains 14 residues. CDR3 in amino acids: CASSLGPQTESRAF. The CDR3 bases are TGTGCCAGCAGCTTAGGACCCCAGACAGAATCCAGGGCCTTC.

The chain links TRBV12-5 to TRBJ2-1, with D tentatively TRBD1 (8 bases). V shed 3 bases and J shed 1 base, with 19 bases lying between them. This CDR3 has 18 amino acids. Looked up from germline, CDR1 is LGHNT and CDR2 is FRNRAP. In DNA form, the CDR3 reads TGTGCTAGTGGTTTTATTGGGAGGGACAGGTTTTCCTACAATGAGCAGTTCTTC. Translation: CASGFIGRDRFSYNEQFF.

V usage is TRBV19 and J usage is TRBJ1-5, with D maybe TRBD1 (6 bases). V was shortened by 5 bases and J by 0 bases, with 11 bases between the two germline ends. The CDR3 has 15 amino acids. The germline V gene encodes CDR1 LNHDA and CDR2 SQIVND (reference sequence). CDR3 residues: CASSEQGYSNQPQHF. In DNA, the CDR3 is TGTGCCAGTAGTGAACAGGGTTATAGCAATCAGCCCCAGCATTTT.